These T cell receptor beta chains were read from a single sample in a study of technical replicates of blood from a few donors. Method: immunoSEQ multiplex PCR; TCRdb's copy keeps in-frame clones and lacks some. The data contain 11,000 to 15,000 clones, 85% of them singletons. The material sequenced was PBMCs. Receptor source: a human donor in good health. The CDR3 runs from the conserved cysteine through the conserved F or W. The order of the fields is V gene, clone size, D gene, CDR3 length, J gene, CDR3 DNA, CDR3 protein. D genes are given only for firm matches. Size is stated for part of the rows, as once, few or many counts, or as a class when the clone is expanded.

TRBV7-9	-	TRBD2	14	TRBJ2-3	TGTGCCAGCAGCTCCGGGACTAAAGCGGATACGCAGTATTTT	CASSSGTKADTQYF
TRBV30	-	TRBD1	15	TRBJ1-1	TGTGCCTGGAGTGACCGGGACAGGGGGAACACTGAAGCTTTCTTT	CAWSDRDRGNTEAFF
TRBV7-8	-	-	15	TRBJ2-3	TGTGCCAGCAGCTTAACAGTTCCAACCACAGATACGCAGTATTTT	CASSLTVPTTDTQYF
TRBV29-1	-	TRBD2	14	TRBJ2-7	TGCAGCACCCGAACTAGCGGGAGATCGTACGAGCAGTACTTC	CSTRTSGRSYEQYF
TRBV10-1	-	-	15	TRBJ2-2	TGCGCCAGCAGTGAGGGAGTAGACTATGTCGGGGAGCTGTTTTTT	CASSEGVDYVGELFF
TRBV11-2	-	TRBD1	15	TRBJ2-2	TGTGCCAGCAGCTTAGTTTCAGGGGGCACCGGGGAGCTGTTTTTT	CASSLVSGGTGELFF
TRBV30	-	-	14	TRBJ2-2	TGTGCCTGGAGGGTGGGCAGGGTTGTGGGGGAGCTGTTTTTT	CAWRVGRVVGELFF
TRBV5-1	-	TRBD1	15	TRBJ2-1	TGCGCCAGCAGCACTGGACAGGGGTCCTACAATGAGCAGTTCTTC	CASSTGQGSYNEQFF
TRBV5-1	-	-	15	TRBJ2-2	TGCGCCAGCAGCTTGGGCGGGATCAGCACCGGGGAGCTGTTTTTT	CASSLGGISTGELFF
TRBV2	-	-	12	TRBJ2-1	TGTGCCAGCAGTTGGTCTAGCGATGAGCAGTTCTTC	CASSWSSDEQFF
TRBV6-5	-	TRBD2	14	TRBJ2-7	TGTGCCAGCAGACCTAGCGGGACCTTCTACGAGCAGTACTTC	CASRPSGTFYEQYF
TRBV29-1	-	-	13	TRBJ2-7	TGCAGCGTTGATGGTCAGGGGGGTTCCGAGCAGTACTTC	CSVDGQGGSEQYF
TRBV7-6	-	TRBD2	17	TRBJ2-1	TGTGCCAGCAGCTTAGAGCCGGCGGGGGGGGGTCCAAATGAGCAGTTCTTC	CASSLEPAGGGPNEQFF
TRBV7-2	-	-	17	TRBJ2-2	TGTGCCAGCAGCTTAGTTCGTAGCGGCACGAACACCGGGGAGCTGTTTTTT	CASSLVRSGTNTGELFF
TRBV7-9	-	-	14	TRBJ1-3	TGTGCCAGCCTAGACCAGATCTCTGGAAACACCATATATTTT	CASLDQISGNTIYF
TRBV13	-	-	14	TRBJ1-1	TGTGCCAGCAGCTTACAGGGGAAGAACACTGAAGCTTTCTTT	CASSLQGKNTEAFF
TRBV6-5	-	TRBD2	15	TRBJ2-2	TGTGCCACGGGGGTGACAGCGGGAAGCACCGGGGAGCTGTTTTTT	CATGVTAGSTGELFF
TRBV7-2	-	-	15	TRBJ2-7	TGTGCCAGCAGCTTTACGGCTAGCTCTCAATACGAGCAGTACTTC	CASSFTASSQYEQYF
TRBV7-2	-	TRBD2	15	TRBJ2-5	TGTGCCAGCAGCTTAAGACTAGCGGGACGAGAGACCCAGTACTTC	CASSLRLAGRETQYF
TRBV2	-	-	18	TRBJ2-5	TGTGCCAGCAGTGAAGCCGGTCTAGCGCTCCCAGTTTGGGAGACCCAGTACTTC	CASSEAGLALPVWETQYF
TRBV6-1	-	TRBD2	15	TRBJ2-1	TGTGCCAGCAGTGAAGTTGGGGGGGAATACAATGAGCAGTTCTTC	CASSEVGGEYNEQFF
TRBV9	-	TRBD1	18	TRBJ2-2	TGTGCCAGCAGCGGCCCCTGGGACAGGGGCCAGCGGGGCGGGGAGCTGTTTTTT	CASSGPWDRGQRGGELFF
TRBV5-4	-	-	14	TRBJ2-1	TGTGCCAGCAGCTGGAGTAGAGGGGGCAATGAGCAGTTCTTC	CASSWSRGGNEQFF
TRBV7-3	-	-	18	TRBJ2-1	TGTGCCAGCAGCAGGCCCTCGGTAGCGCCGAGCTCCTACAATGAGCAGTTCTTC	CASSRPSVAPSSYNEQFF
TRBV11-3	-	TRBD2	16	TRBJ2-5	TGTGCCAGCAGCACCCAGGAAGCGGGAAAAAAGAAGACCCAGTACTTC	CASSTQEAGKKKTQYF
TRBV25-1	-	-	13	TRBJ2-2	TGTGCCAGCAGTGAGTACAGTACCGGGGAGCTGTTTTTT	CASSEYSTGELFF
TRBV5-1	-	-	19	TRBJ2-3	TGCGCCAGCAGCGCGGGCAGCCCAAGGACTATTAGGGGCACAGATACGCAGTATTTT	CASSAGSPRTIRGTDTQYF
TRBV7-8	-	TRBD1	16	TRBJ1-2	TGTGCCAGCAGCTCACTCCGGGACAGCGGGTGGTATGGCTACACCTTC	CASSSLRDSGWYGYTF
TRBV7-8	-	-	14	TRBJ2-7	TGTGCCAGCGGTATAAGGGGGATGGCGTACGAGCAGTACTTC	CASGIRGMAYEQYF
TRBV5-1	once	TRBD2	15	TRBJ2-2	TGCGCCAGCAGCCCTGGGACTAGCGGTTCCGGGGAGCTGTTTTTT	CASSPGTSGSGELFF
TRBV18	once	-	13	TRBJ2-7	TGTGCCAGCTCACCGCCCACAGGGTACGAGCAGTACTTC	CASSPPTGYEQYF
TRBV5-6	-	TRBD1	15	TRBJ2-5	TGTGCCAGCAGCCGAGGACAGGGGTTCCAAGAGACCCAGTACTTC	CASSRGQGFQETQYF
TRBV6-6	few	-	15	TRBJ1-5	TGTGCCAGCAGTCGGGGGGACCCAGGTTCCCAGCCCCAGCATTTT	CASSRGDPGSQPQHF
TRBV10-2	-	TRBD1	17	TRBJ1-1	TGCGCCAGCAGTGAGTCTGGGACAGGGGGAAAGAACACTGAAGCTTTCTTT	CASSESGTGGKNTEAFF
TRBV30	-	-	13	TRBJ1-5	TGTGACTGGAGTCCGGGGTCTTCTCAGCCCCAGCATTTT	CDWSPGSSQPQHF
TRBV5-1	-	-	14	TRBJ1-1	TGCGCCAGCAGCCCCCAGGGAATCGGACAGATTGTTTTCTTT	CASSPQGIGQIVFF
TRBV6-6	-	-	13	TRBJ2-3	TGTGCCAGCAATAACGACAGGCAAGATACGCAGTATTTT	CASNNDRQDTQYF
TRBV7-9	-	TRBD2	16	TRBJ2-1	TGTGCCAGCAGCCATGGGGGGGTGAGCTCCTACAATGAGCAGTTCTTC	CASSHGGVSSYNEQFF
TRBV5-4	-	-	16	TRBJ1-1	TGTGCCAGCAGCTTAGATGGTCAGGGTCTCAACACTGAAGCTTTCTTT	CASSLDGQGLNTEAFF
TRBV28	-	-	14	TRBJ2-7	TGTGCCAGCAGACGTCCGGGATCCCTGTACGAGCAGTACTTC	CASRRPGSLYEQYF
TRBV7-3	-	-	16	TRBJ2-1	TGTGCCAGCAGCTTAGTAGCCGATTATACAAACAATGAGCAGTTCTTC	CASSLVADYTNNEQFF
TRBV5-6	-	TRBD1	14	TRBJ2-7	TGTGCCAGCAGACTCCGGGACAGGGGGTACGAGCAGTACTTC	CASRLRDRGYEQYF
TRBV5-8	-	-	14	TRBJ1-2	TGTGCCAGCAGAACGTGGCGGGGGAGCTATGGCTACACCTTC	CASRTWRGSYGYTF